This T cell receptor (beta chain) was obtained from a study of blood T cell repertoires in COVID-19. Study information: Sources were T cells, B-cell-depleted T cells, or PBMCs; the material itself was cDNA or gDNA.

Participants came from about 23 US areas, aged about 18 to 100 years. Participants' own reports of clinical history determined their cohort assignment. Either two negative PCRs, clearance, or symptom resolution qualified Cohort 3 donors as recovered. The table came from immunoSEQ multiplex PCR; TCRdb's copy has only in-frame clones and leaves some out. This sample has about 270,000 clones, with roughly 89% found just once. The CDR3 spans 19 residues. CDR1 and CDR2 from the germline V gene are SGHRS and YFSETQ. J gave up 7 bases and V 0 bases, and 21 bases lay outside the gene matches. This chain links TRBV5-1 with TRBJ1-2; 7 bases line up with TRBD1. The specimen sequenced was PBMCs or T cells enriched from blood (not recorded which). This receptor was taken from a woman aged 55-75 years who had recovered from COVID-19. This chain's CDR3 is CASSLAGQANIAAGGGYTF. In nucleotides, the CDR3 is TGCGCCAGCAGCTTGGCCGGACAGGCTAACATCGCAGCCGGGGGTGGCTACACCTTC.